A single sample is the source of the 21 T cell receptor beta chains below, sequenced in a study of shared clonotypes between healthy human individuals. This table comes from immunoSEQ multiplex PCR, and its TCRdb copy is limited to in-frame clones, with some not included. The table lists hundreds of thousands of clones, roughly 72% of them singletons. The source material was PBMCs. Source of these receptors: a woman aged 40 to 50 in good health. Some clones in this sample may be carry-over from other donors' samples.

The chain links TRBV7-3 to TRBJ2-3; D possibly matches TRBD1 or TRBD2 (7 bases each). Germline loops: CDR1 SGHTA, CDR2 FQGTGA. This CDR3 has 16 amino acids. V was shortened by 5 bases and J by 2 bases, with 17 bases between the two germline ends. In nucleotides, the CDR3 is TGTGCCAGCAGCCCCAGGGGGGGAAGGGACACAGATACGCAGTATTTT. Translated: CASSPRGGRDTDTQYF.

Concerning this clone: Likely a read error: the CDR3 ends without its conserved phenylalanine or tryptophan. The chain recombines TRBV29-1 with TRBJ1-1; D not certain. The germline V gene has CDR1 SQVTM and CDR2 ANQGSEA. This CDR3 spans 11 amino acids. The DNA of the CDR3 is TGCAGGCAAACGAGGAACACTGAAGCTTTCCTT. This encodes CRQTRNTEAFL.

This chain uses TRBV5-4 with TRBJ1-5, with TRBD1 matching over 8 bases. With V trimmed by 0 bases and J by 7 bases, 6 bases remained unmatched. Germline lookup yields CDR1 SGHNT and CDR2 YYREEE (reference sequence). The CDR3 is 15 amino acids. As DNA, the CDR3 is TGTGCCAGCAGCTTGGGGACAGGGTCTAACCAGCCCCAGCATTTT. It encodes CASSLGTGSNQPQHF.

The CDR3 DNA reads TGTGCCAGCAGCAGGACAGGGGGGAGGTATGGCTACACCTTC. Translation gives CASSRTGGRYGYTF. This chain links TRBV27 with TRBJ1-2, with 10 bases that match TRBD1. The CDR3 totals 14 residues. Losses at the gene ends were 6 bases for V and 5 bases for J; bases not matched to a gene: 6. The germline CDR1 and CDR2 sequences are MNHEY and SMNVEV (reference sequence).

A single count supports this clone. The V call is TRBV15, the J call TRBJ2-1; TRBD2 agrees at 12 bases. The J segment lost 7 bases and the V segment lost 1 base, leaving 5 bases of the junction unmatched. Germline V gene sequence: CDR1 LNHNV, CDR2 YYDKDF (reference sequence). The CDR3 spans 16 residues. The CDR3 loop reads CATSRVLAGGRNEQFF. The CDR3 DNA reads TGTGCCACCAGCAGAGTCCTAGCGGGAGGGAGGAATGAGCAGTTCTTC.

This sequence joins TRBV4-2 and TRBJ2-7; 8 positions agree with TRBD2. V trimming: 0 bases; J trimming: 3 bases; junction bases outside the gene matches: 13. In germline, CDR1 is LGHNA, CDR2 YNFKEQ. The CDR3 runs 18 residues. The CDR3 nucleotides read TGTGCCAGCAGCCAAGAAGGGCGTGGGATAGCGGGAAACTACGAGCAGTACTTC. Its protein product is CASSQEGRGIAGNYEQYF.

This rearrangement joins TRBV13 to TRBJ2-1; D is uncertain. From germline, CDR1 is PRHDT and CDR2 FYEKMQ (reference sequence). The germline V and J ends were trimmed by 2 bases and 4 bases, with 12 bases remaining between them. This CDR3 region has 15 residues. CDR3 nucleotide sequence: TGTGCCAGCAGCTTATTAGGGTTCACGTACAATGAGCAGTTCTTC. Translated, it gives CASSLLGFTYNEQFF.

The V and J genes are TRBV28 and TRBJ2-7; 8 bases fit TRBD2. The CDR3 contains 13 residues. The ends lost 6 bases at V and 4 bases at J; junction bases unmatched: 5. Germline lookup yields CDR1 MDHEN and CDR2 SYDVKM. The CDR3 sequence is CASRPGTRYEQYF. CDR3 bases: TGTGCCAGCAGACCCGGGACTAGGTACGAGCAGTACTTC.

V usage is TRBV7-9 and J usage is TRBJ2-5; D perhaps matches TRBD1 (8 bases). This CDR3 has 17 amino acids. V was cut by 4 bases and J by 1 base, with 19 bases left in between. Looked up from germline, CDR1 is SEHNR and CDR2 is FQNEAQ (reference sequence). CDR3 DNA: TGTGCCAGCAGCTGGGACTTGGGGGGGACAGGCCAAGAGACCCAGTACTTC. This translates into CASSWDLGGTGQETQYF.

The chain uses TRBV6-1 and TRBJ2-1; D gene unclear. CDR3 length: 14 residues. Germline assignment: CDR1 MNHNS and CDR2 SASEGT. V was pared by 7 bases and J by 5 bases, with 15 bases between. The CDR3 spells CASIDTQPNNEQFF. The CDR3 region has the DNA TGTGCCAGCATCGACACGCAGCCGAACAATGAGCAGTTCTTC.

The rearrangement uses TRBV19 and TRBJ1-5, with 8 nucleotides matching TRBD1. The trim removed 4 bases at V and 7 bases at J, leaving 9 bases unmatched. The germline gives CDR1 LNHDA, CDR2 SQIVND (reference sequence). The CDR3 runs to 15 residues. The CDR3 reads CASSKGTGSAQPQHF. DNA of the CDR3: TGTGCCAGTAGTAAAGGGACAGGTTCGGCGCAGCCCCAGCATTTT.

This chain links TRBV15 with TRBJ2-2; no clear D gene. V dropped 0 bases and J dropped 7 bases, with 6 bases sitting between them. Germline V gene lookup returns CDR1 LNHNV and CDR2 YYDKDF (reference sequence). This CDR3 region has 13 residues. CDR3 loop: CATSRETLGELFF. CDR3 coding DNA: TGTGCCACCAGCAGAGAGACTCTCGGGGAGCTGTTTTTT.

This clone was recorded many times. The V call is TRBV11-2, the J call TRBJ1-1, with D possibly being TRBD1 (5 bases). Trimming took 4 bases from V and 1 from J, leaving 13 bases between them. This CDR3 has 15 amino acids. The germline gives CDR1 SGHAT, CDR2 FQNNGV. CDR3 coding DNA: TGTGCCAGCAGCTCCCGTCCCGGACAGAACACTGAAGCTTTCTTT. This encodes CASSSRPGQNTEAFF.

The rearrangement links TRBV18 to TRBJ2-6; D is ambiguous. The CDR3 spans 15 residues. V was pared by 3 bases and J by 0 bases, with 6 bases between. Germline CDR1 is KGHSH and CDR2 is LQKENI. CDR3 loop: CASSPDPSGANVLTF. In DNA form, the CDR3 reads TGTGCCAGCTCACCCGACCCCTCTGGGGCCAACGTCCTGACTTTC.

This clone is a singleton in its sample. CDR3 DNA sequence: TGTGCCAGCAGTTACGGAGGGGGGATAGGAGAGACCCAGTACTTC. It translates to CASSYGGGIGETQYF. The chain has TRBV6-5 and TRBJ2-5; D tentatively fits TRBD1 or TRBD2 (6 bases each). V lost 2 bases and J lost 4, with 14 bases in between. CDR3 size: 15 residues. The germline CDR1 and CDR2 sequences are MNHEY and SVGAGI.

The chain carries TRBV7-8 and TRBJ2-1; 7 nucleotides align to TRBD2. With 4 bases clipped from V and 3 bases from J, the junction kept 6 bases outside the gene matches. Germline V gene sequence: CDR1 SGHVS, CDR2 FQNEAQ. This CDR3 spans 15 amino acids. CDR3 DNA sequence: TGTGCCAGCAGCTCCCCCCGGGACTACTACAATGAGCAGTTCTTC. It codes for CASSSPRDYYNEQFF.

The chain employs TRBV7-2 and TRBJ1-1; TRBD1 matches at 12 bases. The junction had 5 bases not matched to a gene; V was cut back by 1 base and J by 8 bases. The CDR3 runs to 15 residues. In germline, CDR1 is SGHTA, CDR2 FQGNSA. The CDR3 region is CASSLEGTGGREAFF. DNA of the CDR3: TGTGCCAGCAGCTTAGAGGGGACAGGGGGCAGGGAAGCTTTCTTT.

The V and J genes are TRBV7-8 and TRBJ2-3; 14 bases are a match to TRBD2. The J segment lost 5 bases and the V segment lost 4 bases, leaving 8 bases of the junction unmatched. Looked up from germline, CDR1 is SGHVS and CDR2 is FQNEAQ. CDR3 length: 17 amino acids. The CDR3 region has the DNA TGTGCCAGCAGCTCCCGGAGACTAGCGGGAGGGATAGATACGCAGTATTTT. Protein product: CASSSRRLAGGIDTQYF. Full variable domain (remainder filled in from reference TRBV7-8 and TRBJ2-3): GAGVSQSPRYKVAKRGQDVALRCDPISGHVSLFWYQQALGQGPEFLTYFQNEAQLDKSGLPSDRFFAERPEGSVSTLKIQRTQQEDSAVYLCASSSRRLAGGIDTQYFGPGTRLTVL.

This CDR3 is CASSTRLANYGYTF. As DNA, the CDR3 is TGTGCCAGCAGCACAAGACTAGCTAACTATGGCTACACCTTC. The J gene is TRBJ1-2, the V gene TRBV28, with unresolved D. The length of the CDR3 is 14 residues. The V end was cut by 6 bases, the J end by 0 bases, with 11 bases between. The germline V gene encodes CDR1 MDHEN and CDR2 SYDVKM.

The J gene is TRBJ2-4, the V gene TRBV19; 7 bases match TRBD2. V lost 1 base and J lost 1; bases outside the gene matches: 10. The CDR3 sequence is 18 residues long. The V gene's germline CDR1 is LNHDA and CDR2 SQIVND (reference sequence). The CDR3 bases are TGTGCCAGTAGTATAGGGATGGCGGGGGTTGGTGCCAAAAACATTCAGTACTTC. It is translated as CASSIGMAGVGAKNIQYF.

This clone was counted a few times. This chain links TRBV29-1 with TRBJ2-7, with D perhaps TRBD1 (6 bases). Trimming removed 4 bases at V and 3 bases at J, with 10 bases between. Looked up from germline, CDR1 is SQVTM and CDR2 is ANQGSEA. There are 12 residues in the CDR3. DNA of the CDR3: TGCAGCGTTGTAACAGGGATCTACGAGCAGTACTTC. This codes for CSVVTGIYEQYF.